This TCR beta chain was recorded in a study of identical twins. General observations from the study: Among out-of-frame alpha sequences shared by twins, low generation probability occurred in excess. Out-of-frame beta sequences exhibited a weaker degree of excess twin sharing. Cord blood's abundant beta clonotypes had fewer insertions, unlike memory repertoires.

Among all donors, each was a healthy Caucasian. MiXCR, run by TCRdb on the 5' RACE reads, gives a single entry per CDR3 protein. The repertoire holds fewer than 650,000 distinct CDR3 sequences, with approximately 10% as singletons. Concerning this clonotype: The antigen is unknown.

This same sample was also part of a study on yellow fever vaccine responses in identical twins.

The source material was PBMCs. The source is a woman aged 18-29 years in good health.

The CDR3 DNA follows: TGCAGTGCTGAGACTGACAGGGGGCGATACGAGCAGTACTTC. Translating gives CSAETDRGRYEQYF. The J gene is TRBJ2-7, the V gene TRBV20-1; 10 nucleotides line up with TRBD1. With 5 bases clipped from V and 4 bases from J, the junction kept 8 bases outside the gene matches. The CDR3 is 14 residues long. Germline loops: CDR1 DFQATT, CDR2 SNEGSKA (reference sequence).